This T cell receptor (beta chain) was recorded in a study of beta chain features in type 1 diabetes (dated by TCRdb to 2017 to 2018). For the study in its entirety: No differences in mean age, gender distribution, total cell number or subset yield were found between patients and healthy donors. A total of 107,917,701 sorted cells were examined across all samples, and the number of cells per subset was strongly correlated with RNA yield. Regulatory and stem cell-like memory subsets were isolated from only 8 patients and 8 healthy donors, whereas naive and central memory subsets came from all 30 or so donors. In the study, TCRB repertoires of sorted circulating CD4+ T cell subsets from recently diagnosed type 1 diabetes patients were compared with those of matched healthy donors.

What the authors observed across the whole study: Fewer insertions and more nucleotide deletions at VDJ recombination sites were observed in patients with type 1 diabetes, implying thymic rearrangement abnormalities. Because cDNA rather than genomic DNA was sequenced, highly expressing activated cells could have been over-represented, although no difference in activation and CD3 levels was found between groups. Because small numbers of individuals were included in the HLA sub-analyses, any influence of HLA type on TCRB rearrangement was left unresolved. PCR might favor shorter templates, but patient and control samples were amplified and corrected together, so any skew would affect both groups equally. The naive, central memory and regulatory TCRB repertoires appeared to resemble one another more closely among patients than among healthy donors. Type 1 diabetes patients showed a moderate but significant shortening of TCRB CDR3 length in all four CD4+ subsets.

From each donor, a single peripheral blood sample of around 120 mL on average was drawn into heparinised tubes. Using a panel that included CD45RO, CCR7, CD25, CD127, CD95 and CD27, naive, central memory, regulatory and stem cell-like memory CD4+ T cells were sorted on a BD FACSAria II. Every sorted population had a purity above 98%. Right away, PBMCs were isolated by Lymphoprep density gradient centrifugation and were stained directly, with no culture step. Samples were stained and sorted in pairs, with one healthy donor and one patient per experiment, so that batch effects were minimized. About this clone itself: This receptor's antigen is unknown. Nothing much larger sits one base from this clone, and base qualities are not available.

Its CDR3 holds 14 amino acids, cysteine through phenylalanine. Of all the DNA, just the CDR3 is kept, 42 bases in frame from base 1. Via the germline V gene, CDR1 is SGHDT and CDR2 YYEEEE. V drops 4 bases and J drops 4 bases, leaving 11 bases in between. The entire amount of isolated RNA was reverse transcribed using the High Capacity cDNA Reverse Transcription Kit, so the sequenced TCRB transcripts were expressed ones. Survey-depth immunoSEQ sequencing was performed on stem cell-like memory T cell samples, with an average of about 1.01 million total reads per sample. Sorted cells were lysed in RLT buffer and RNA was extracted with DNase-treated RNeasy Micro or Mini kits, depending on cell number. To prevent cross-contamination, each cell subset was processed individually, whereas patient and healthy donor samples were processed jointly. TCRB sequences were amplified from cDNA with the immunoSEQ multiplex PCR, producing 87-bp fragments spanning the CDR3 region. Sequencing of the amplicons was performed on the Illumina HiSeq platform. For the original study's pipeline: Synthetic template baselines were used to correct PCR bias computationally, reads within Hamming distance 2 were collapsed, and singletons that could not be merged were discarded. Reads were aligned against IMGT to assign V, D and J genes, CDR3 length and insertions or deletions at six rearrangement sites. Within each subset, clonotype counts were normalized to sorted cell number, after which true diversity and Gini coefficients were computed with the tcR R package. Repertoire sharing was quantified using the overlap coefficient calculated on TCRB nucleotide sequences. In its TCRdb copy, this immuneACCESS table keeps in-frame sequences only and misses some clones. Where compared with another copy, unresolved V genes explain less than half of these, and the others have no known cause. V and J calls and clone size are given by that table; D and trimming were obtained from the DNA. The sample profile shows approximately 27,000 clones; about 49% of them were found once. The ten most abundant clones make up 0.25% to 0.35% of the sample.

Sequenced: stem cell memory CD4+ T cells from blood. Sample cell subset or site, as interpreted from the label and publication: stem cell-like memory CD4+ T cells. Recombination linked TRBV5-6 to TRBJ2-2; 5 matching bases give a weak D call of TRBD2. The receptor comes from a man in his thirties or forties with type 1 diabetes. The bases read TGTGCCAGCAGCGGGCGGAGGATCACCGGGGAGCTGTTTTTT. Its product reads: CASSGRRITGELFF.